Presented here are 10 T cell receptor beta chains from one specimen sequenced in a study of blood T cells in healthy people across ages. A second PCR of roughly 6 to 12 cycles used a sample-barcoded 5' primer and a J-beta primer mix. TCRdb re-called the 5' RACE reads with MiXCR, one entry per CDR3 protein. The table includes about 670,000 distinct CDR3 sequences, around 43% detected once. Sequences were obtained from blood. The source is a man older than 75 in good health.

This clonotype was counted a few times. The rearrangement joins TRBV3-1 to TRBJ1-2; 8 bases are a match to TRBD1. Per the germline V gene, CDR1 is LGHDT and CDR2 is YNNKEL (reference sequence). The CDR3 loop spans 13 amino acids. Trimming cost V 4 bases and J 4 bases; bases outside gene matches: 2. The CDR3 DNA reads as TGTGCCAGCAGCCGGGACAGGCGCTATGGCTACACCTTC. It yields the protein CASSRDRRYGYTF.

The CDR3 bases are TGTGCCACCAGTGTGACTAGAGATTCCGTCTCAGATACGCAGTATTTT. Its translation is CATSVTRDSVSDTQYF. The gene calls are TRBV24-1 and TRBJ2-3; the D gene is possibly TRBD2 (6 bases). The germline V gene has CDR1 KGHDR and CDR2 SFDVKD. This CDR3 comprises 16 residues. Trimming removed 5 bases from V and 4 bases from J, with 18 bases in between.

Ten or more counts support this clonotype. This chain uses TRBV7-3 with TRBJ2-3; D is ambiguous. V was trimmed by 4 bases and J by 8 bases, leaving 10 bases between them. Germline assignment: CDR1 SGHTA and CDR2 FQGTGA. The CDR3 sequence is 12 residues long. CDR3 region: CASSSRGGTQYF. CDR3 bases: TGTGCCAGCAGCTCACGAGGTGGTACGCAGTATTTT.

The chain recombines TRBV20-1 with TRBJ1-5; the D gene is possibly TRBD1 (6 bases). The CDR3 sequence is 15 residues long. The germline CDR1 and CDR2 sequences are DFQATT and SNEGSKA (reference sequence). V gave up 8 bases and J gave up 2 bases, with 19 bases separating them. The CDR3 loop is CSTTLGGLGNQPQHF. CDR3 sequence (DNA): TGCAGTACAACCTTGGGGGGGCTCGGCAATCAGCCCCAGCATTTT.

This clonotype was seen many times. The V and J genes are TRBV5-1 and TRBJ2-1; D may be TRBD2 (5 bases). Germline CDR1 reads SGHRS; CDR2 reads YFSETQ. V lost 4 bases, J lost 7 bases, and 18 bases lay in between. The CDR3 is made up of 15 amino acids. For the CDR3, the DNA is TGCGCCAGCAGCCTACCTAGCACTTCTGCGAATGAGCAGTTCTTC. Encoded protein: CASSLPSTSANEQFF.

This clonotype turned up a few times. The rearrangement links TRBV3-1 to TRBJ2-5; D gene uncertain. The V gene lost 4 bases and the J gene lost 5 bases, with 14 bases spanning the gap. CDR1 and CDR2 (germline): LGHDT, YNNKEL (reference sequence). The CDR3 consists of 14 residues. CDR3 residues: CASSLGISGETQYF. The CDR3 DNA sequence: TGTGCCAGCAGCCTAGGGATTTCTGGGGAGACCCAGTACTTC.

The genes are TRBV4-2 and TRBJ2-7; no firm D call. The CDR3 has 14 amino acids. The germline V gene encodes CDR1 LGHNA and CDR2 YNFKEQ. V was shortened by 0 bases and J by 7 bases, with 13 bases between the two germline ends. The CDR3 nucleotides are TGTGCCAGCAGCCAAGATCACAACGGAGATGAGCAGTACTTC. Protein sequence: CASSQDHNGDEQYF.

The genes are TRBV20-1 and TRBJ2-7; the match to TRBD1 covers 7 bases. V dropped 1 base and J dropped 4; count of bases not matched to a gene: 7. The CDR3 is made up of 14 amino acids. CDR1 is DFQATT, CDR2 SNEGSKA, per germline (reference sequence). The chain's CDR3 is CSARGSRGLYEQYF. The CDR3 coding sequence is TGCAGTGCTAGAGGTAGTAGGGGGCTATACGAGCAGTACTTC.

On this clonotype itself: One end of the junction fails to match germline, which may point to a read error. This chain uses TRBV4-2 with TRBJ2-3; 9 bases are a match to TRBD1. The germline CDR1 and CDR2 sequences are LGHNA and YNFKEQ. The CDR3 loop spans 17 amino acids. The CDR3 region is CTSSQDKTGGLTDTQYF. CDR3 nucleotide sequence: TGTACCAGCAGCCAAGATAAGACAGGGGGTCTCACAGATACGCAGTATTTT.

The J gene is TRBJ2-5, the V gene TRBV6-2 or TRBV6-3; possibly TRBD2 for D (5 bases). The ends were cut back, 2 bases at V and 2 bases at J, with 12 bases in the middle. The CDR3 totals 15 residues. The germline V gene encodes CDR1 MNHEY and CDR2 SVGEGT. This CDR3 is CASSYGLARQETQYF. CDR3 DNA: TGTGCCAGCAGTTACGGACTCGCCAGGCAAGAGACCCAGTACTTC.